Listed below are T cell receptor beta chains from one sample, sequenced in a study of T-cell memory formation after mild COVID-19. TCRdb re-derived calls from the 5' RACE reads in MiXCR, one entry per CDR3 protein. The sample consists of approximately 390,000 distinct CDR3 sequences, approximately 15% of them appearing once. Sequencing input: PBMCs or a T cell subset sorted from them (not recorded which). These receptors all come from a man between 18 and 35 years old who had mild COVID-19 (a few samples of this study predate the infection). Cell type and time point are not known. The CDR3 runs from the conserved cysteine through the conserved F or W. Fields, in order: V gene, CDR3 length, D gene, J gene, clone size, CDR3 protein, CDR3 DNA. A D gene is named only where the DNA matches it firmly. Expanded clones get a size class; other rows say once, few or many, or leave the size out.

TRBV7-2	15	.	TRBJ1-5	few	CASSWEGDRNQPQHF	TGTGCCAGCAGTTGGGAAGGGGATCGGAATCAGCCCCAGCATTTT
TRBV5-4	16	TRBD2	TRBJ2-3	few	CASSRSGGGREDTQYF	TGTGCCAGCAGCCGAAGCGGCGGGGGGCGGGAAGATACGCAGTATTTT
TRBV7-2	15	.	TRBJ2-7	.	CASSLGSYRAYEQYF	TGTGCCAGCAGCTTAGGGTCGTACAGGGCCTACGAGCAGTACTTC
TRBV12-3/TRBV12-4	14	.	TRBJ1-1	few	CASSWKGMNTEAFF	TGTGCCAGCAGTTGGAAGGGGATGAACACTGAAGCTTTCTTT
TRBV9	14	.	TRBJ2-5	.	CASSVGGREETQYF	TGTGCCAGCAGCGTAGGGGGCAGAGAAGAGACCCAGTACTTC
TRBV5-1	15	TRBD2	TRBJ2-5	.	CASSLGLAFDETQYF	TGCGCCAGCAGCTTGGGACTAGCGTTCGATGAGACCCAGTACTTC
TRBV18	15	.	TRBJ2-2	.	CASSPQRDGTGELFF	TGTGCCAGCTCACCACAAAGGGACGGAACCGGGGAGCTGTTTTTT
TRBV12-3/TRBV12-4	16	TRBD1	TRBJ2-2	many	CASNPQGQVSGGELFF	TGTGCCAGCAATCCACAGGGACAGGTCTCCGGTGGGGAGCTGTTTTTT
TRBV10-3	14	.	TRBJ1-5	few	CAISESRTSQPQHF	TGTGCCATCAGTGAGTCAAGGACCAGTCAGCCCCAGCATTTT
TRBV5-1	15	TRBD1	TRBJ1-6	.	CASSPGDRGESPLHF	TGCGCCAGCAGCCCGGGGGACAGGGGGGAGTCACCCCTCCACTTT
TRBV20-1	15	.	TRBJ2-1	few	CSAPKDGQSYNEQFF	TGCAGTGCTCCGAAAGACGGGCAGTCCTACAATGAGCAGTTCTTC
TRBV6-2/TRBV6-3	17	.	TRBJ1-2	.	CASTQDRTRASNYGYTF	TGTGCCAGCACCCAGGACCGAACCCGGGCGTCTAACTATGGCTACACCTTC
TRBV4-1	20	.	TRBJ1-6	.	CASSQDFNGRWSSYNSPLHF	TGCGCCAGCAGCCAAGACTTCAACGGACGGTGGAGCTCCTATAATTCACCCCTCCACTTT
TRBV12-3/TRBV12-4	14	TRBD2	TRBJ2-3	few	CASRYGLVSDTQYF	TGTGCCAGCAGATATGGACTAGTCTCAGATACGCAGTATTTT
TRBV20-1	13	.	TRBJ2-1	few	CSGLSRTYNEQFF	TGCAGTGGTCTAAGCAGGACCTACAATGAGCAGTTCTTC
TRBV20-1	16	.	TRBJ2-3	few	CSASGRSPGGTDTQYF	TGCAGTGCTAGTGGGCGGAGCCCCGGGGGCACAGATACGCAGTATTTT
TRBV27	16	.	TRBJ1-6	few	CASSLLAGRGNSPLHF	TGTGCCAGCAGTTTACTCGCGGGGCGAGGGAATTCACCCCTCCACTTT
TRBV27	13	.	TRBJ1-1	few	CASSLSKSTEAFF	TGTGCCAGCAGTTTATCGAAGAGCACTGAAGCTTTCTTT
TRBV7-9	13	.	TRBJ2-7	few	CASNPDSSYEQYF	TGTGCCAGCAACCCGGACTCCTCCTACGAGCAGTACTTC
TRBV4-2	16	TRBD2	TRBJ2-2	.	CASSPTAGGRTGELFF	TGTGCCAGCAGCCCCACCGCGGGGGGGCGAACCGGGGAGCTGTTTTTT
TRBV9	13	.	TRBJ1-2	.	CASSVGRGRGYTF	TGTGCCAGCAGCGTAGGAAGGGGACGAGGCTACACCTTC
TRBV5-1	15	.	TRBJ2-1	.	CASSPLYRGGNEQFF	TGCGCCAGCAGCCCCCTCTACAGGGGAGGCAATGAGCAGTTCTTC
TRBV20-1	13	TRBD1	TRBJ1-6	.	CSARTGEGSPLHF	TGCAGTGCCAGGACAGGGGAAGGGTCACCCCTCCACTTT
TRBV29-1	11	.	TRBJ1-1	.	CSVEGNTEAFF	TGCAGCGTTGAAGGGAACACTGAAGCTTTCTTT
TRBV5-6	13	.	TRBJ1-4	.	CASSLSRDEKLFF	TGTGCCAGCAGCTTGAGCAGGGATGAAAAACTGTTTTTT
TRBV7-2	14	.	TRBJ2-7	.	CASSLWSEGYEQYF	TGTGCCAGCAGCCTCTGGTCCGAGGGGTACGAGCAGTACTTC
TRBV6-2/TRBV6-3	12	.	TRBJ2-5	.	CASSRPLLTQYF	TGTGCCAGTTCGAGACCCCTATTGACCCAGTACTTC
TRBV5-1	16	.	TRBJ1-1	few	CASSLGLGSADTEAFF	TGCGCCAGCAGCTTAGGCCTTGGGAGTGCGGACACTGAAGCTTTCTTT
TRBV18	14	.	TRBJ1-1	few	CASSPVTGQTEAFF	TGTGCCAGCTCACCAGTAACAGGGCAAACTGAAGCTTTCTTT
TRBV7-3	15	TRBD2	TRBJ2-1	many	CASSLGTSSYNEQFF	TGTGCCAGCAGCTTAGGGACTAGCTCCTACAATGAGCAGTTCTTC
TRBV4-3	16	.	TRBJ1-3	.	CASSQGSGVGGNTIYF	TGCGCCAGCAGCCAAGGTTCCGGGGTTGGTGGAAACACCATATATTTT
TRBV4-1	17	TRBD1	TRBJ1-1	.	CASSQVEFGGGWTEAFF	TGCGCCAGCAGCCAAGTGGAGTTCGGAGGGGGCTGGACTGAAGCTTTCTTT
TRBV7-3	13	.	TRBJ2-2	few	CASSPRPTGELFF	TGTGCCAGCAGCCCAAGACCGACCGGGGAGCTGTTTTTT
TRBV5-1	14	.	TRBJ2-3	many	CASSSDSYTDTQYF	TGCGCCAGCAGCTCGGACTCGTACACAGATACGCAGTATTTT
TRBV4-2	17	.	TRBJ2-2	few	CASSQDLGAGVTGELFF	TGTGCCAGCAGCCAAGATTTAGGAGCAGGAGTCACCGGGGAGCTGTTTTTT
TRBV11-2	12	TRBD1	TRBJ1-1	.	CASRPGDSEAFF	TGTGCCAGCAGACCGGGGGACAGTGAAGCTTTCTTT
TRBV10-3	13	.	TRBJ2-5	few	CATLRTAEETQYF	TGTGCCACCCTACGGACTGCCGAAGAGACCCAGTACTTC
TRBV7-2	16	.	TRBJ1-5	many	CASSLQASFINQPQHF	TGTGCCAGCAGCCTCCAGGCTTCGTTCATCAATCAGCCCCAGCATTTT
TRBV4-3	15	TRBD1	TRBJ2-5	few	CASSHGGTGKETQYF	TGCGCCAGCAGCCACGGGGGGACAGGGAAAGAGACCCAGTACTTC
TRBV28	13	.	TRBJ1-5	few	CASSFSENQPQHF	TGTGCCAGCAGTTTTTCAGAAAATCAGCCCCAGCATTTT
TRBV29-1	14	TRBD2	TRBJ2-1	.	CSVGAGESYNEQFF	TGCAGCGTTGGCGCGGGGGAGTCCTACAATGAGCAGTTCTTC
TRBV7-6	17	.	TRBJ2-5	many	CASSLSRPGLGQETQYF	TGTGCCAGCAGCTTAAGCAGGCCCGGGTTGGGACAAGAGACCCAGTACTTC
TRBV15	17	TRBD2	TRBJ2-1	many	CATSRRRLALQGNEQFF	TGTGCCACCAGCAGACGTAGACTAGCTCTACAAGGGAATGAGCAGTTCTTC
TRBV7-9	14	.	TRBJ2-7	few	CASSLGSGRNEQYF	TGTGCCAGCAGCTTAGGGTCAGGGCGGAACGAGCAGTACTTC
TRBV3-1	15	.	TRBJ2-1	.	CASSHGRTRFVEQFF	TGTGCCAGCAGCCACGGACGTACACGATTCGTTGAGCAGTTCTTC
TRBV7-7	13	.	TRBJ2-2	.	CASTTGNTGELFF	TGTGCTAGTACGACGGGGAACACCGGGGAGCTGTTTTTT
TRBV11-2	15	.	TRBJ1-3	few	CASSPQVNSGNTIYF	TGTGCCAGCAGCCCACAGGTCAACTCTGGAAACACCATATATTTT
TRBV6-5	15	TRBD1	TRBJ2-5	.	CASSSQPDREETQYF	TGTGCCAGCAGTTCCCAACCGGACAGGGAAGAGACCCAGTACTTC
TRBV12-3/TRBV12-4	13	.	TRBJ2-3	.	CASSLTGPRTQYF	TGTGCCAGCAGTTTAACAGGCCCAAGGACGCAGTATTTT
TRBV13	15	.	TRBJ2-1	.	CASTPWGRGYNEQFF	TGTGCCAGCACCCCTTGGGGCAGGGGCTACAATGAGCAGTTCTTC
TRBV20-1	16	.	TRBJ2-1	.	CSAGGLWGGARNEQFF	TGCAGTGCGGGCGGCCTGTGGGGGGGGGCCCGGAATGAGCAGTTCTTC
TRBV3-1	13	.	TRBJ1-5	few	CASSQDVGQPQHF	TGTGCCAGCAGCCAAGATGTGGGTCAGCCCCAGCATTTT
TRBV18	14	TRBD1	TRBJ2-7	.	CASSQDRQINEQYF	TGTGCCAGCTCACAGGACAGGCAAATCAACGAGCAGTACTTC
TRBV14	14	.	TRBJ2-3	few	CASSRNRLPDTQYF	TGTGCCAGCAGCAGAAACAGGTTGCCAGATACGCAGTATTTT
TRBV5-1	15	.	TRBJ1-1	few	CASSLFPGPNTEAFF	TGCGCCAGCAGCTTGTTCCCGGGACCGAACACCGAAGCTTTCTTT